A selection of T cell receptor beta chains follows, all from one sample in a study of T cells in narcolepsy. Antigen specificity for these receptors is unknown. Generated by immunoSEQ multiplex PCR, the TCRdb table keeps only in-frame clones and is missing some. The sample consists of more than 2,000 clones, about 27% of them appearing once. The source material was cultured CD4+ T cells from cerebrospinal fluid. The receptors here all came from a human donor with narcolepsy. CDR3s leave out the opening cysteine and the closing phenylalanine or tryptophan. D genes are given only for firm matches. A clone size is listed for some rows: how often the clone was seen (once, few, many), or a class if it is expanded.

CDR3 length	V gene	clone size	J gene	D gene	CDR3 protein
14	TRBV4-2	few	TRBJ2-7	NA	ASRFSSAAYSYEQY
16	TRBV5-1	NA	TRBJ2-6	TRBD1	ASSLAGTGVAGANVLT
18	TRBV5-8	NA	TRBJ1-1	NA	ASSLRKSREKRSRNTEAF
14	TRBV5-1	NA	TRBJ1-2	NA	ASSPTGGDRDYGYT
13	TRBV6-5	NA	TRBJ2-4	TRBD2	ASSYPGGEKNIQY
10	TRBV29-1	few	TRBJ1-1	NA	SVLQTDTEAF
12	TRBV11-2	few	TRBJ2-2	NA	ASSLEVSTGELF
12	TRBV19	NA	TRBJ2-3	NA	ASTRTASTDTQY
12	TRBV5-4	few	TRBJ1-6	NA	ASSRGTSNSPLH
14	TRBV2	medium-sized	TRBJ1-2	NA	ASSDSQGLKVYGYT
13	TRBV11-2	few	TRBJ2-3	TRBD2	ASSTSGGAEDTQY
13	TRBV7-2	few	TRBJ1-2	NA	ASSLDRGRRGGYT
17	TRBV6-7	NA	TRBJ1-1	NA	ASSLTPPLRGGMNTEAF
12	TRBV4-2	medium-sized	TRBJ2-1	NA	ASSQDWLNNEQF
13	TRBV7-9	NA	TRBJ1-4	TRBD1	ASSSPGGGNEKLF
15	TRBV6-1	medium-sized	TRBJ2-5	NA	ASSERPRGDPGATEY
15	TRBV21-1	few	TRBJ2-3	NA	ASSSSPSGGAIDTQY
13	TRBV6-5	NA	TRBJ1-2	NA	ASSWGKNYNYGYT
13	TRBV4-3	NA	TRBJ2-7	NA	ASSQEEQGTREQY
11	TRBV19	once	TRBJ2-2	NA	ASSRGHTGELF
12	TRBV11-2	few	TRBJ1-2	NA	ASSPGGDRYGYT
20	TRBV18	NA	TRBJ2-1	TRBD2	ASSPPTGTSGGSFPTYNEQF
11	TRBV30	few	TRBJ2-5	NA	AWSVEEGKTQY
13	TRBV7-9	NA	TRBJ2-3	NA	ASSPAWGGTDTQY
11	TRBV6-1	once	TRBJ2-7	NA	ASRKGDSYEQY
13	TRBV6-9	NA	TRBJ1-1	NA	ASRGRRQGDLGAF
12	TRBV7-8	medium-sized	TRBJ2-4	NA	ASSLAGAKNIQY
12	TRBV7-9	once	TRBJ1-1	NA	ASSPGTANTEAF
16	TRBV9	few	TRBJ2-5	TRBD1	ASSAKWSKGTGDETQY
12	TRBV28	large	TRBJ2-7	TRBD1	ASCTGTGVYEQY
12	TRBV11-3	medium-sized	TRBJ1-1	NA	ASSLQGASSEAF
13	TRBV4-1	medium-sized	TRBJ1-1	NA	ASSQREGRHTEAF
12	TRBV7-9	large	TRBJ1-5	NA	ASSLDQGNQPQH
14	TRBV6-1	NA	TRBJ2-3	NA	AISAGGSSGTDTQY
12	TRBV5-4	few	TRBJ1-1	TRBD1	ASSWGQGAGEAF
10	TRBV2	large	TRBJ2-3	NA	ASSLETDTQY
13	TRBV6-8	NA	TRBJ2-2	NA	ASSYQGGRTGELF
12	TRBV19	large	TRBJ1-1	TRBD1	ASSILMGTAEAF
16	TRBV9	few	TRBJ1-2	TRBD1	ASGGRGDRVCKNYGYT
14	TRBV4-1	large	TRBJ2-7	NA	ASSQHRQVGGYEQY
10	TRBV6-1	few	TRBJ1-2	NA	ASNRQDSGYT
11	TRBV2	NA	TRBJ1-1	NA	ASSGQVNTEAF
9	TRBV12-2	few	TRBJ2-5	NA	ASRPQETQY
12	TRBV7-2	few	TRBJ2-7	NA	ASSLGSHSYEQY
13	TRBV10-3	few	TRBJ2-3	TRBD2	ATAFVSSGADTQY
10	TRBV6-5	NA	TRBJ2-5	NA	ATQGGPETQY
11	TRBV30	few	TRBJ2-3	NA	AGPGASTDTQY
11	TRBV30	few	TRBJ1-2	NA	AWCVEGTYGYT
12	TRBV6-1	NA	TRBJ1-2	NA	ASSFRTGNYGYT
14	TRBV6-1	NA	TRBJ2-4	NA	ASSARLGVAKNIQY
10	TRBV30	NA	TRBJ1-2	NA	AWSFGNYGYT
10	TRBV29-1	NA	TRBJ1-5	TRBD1	SARDRDQPQH
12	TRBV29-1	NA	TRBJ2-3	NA	SVRLRAGTDTQY
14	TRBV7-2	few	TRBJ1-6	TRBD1	ASSWGQGALASPLH
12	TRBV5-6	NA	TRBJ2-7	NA	ASSLGTVQYEQY
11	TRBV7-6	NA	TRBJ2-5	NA	ASSRGRQETQY
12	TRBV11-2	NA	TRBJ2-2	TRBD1	ASSLTGASGELF
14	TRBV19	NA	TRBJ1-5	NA	ASSTSQGLSNQPQH
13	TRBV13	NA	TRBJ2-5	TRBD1	ASSHRTGAQETQY
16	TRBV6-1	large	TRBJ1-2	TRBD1	ASGKGRTGKGKNYGYT